The source of this T cell receptor beta chain is a study of blood T cell repertoires in COVID-19. The wider study: Two negative PCRs, clearance, or symptom resolution characterized the recovered Cohort 3 donors.

Original processing notes: From reference gene primer amplification, estimates of nucleated cell counts were derived. Libraries were prepared by immunoSEQ multiplex PCR; TCRdb keeps only in-frame clonotypes and omits some of them. The V and J calls and clone size are taken from that table; D and trimming were inferred from the DNA. The sample holds approximately 190,000 clones, more than 85% seen once. The CDR3 length is 15 residues. Unmatched junction bases numbered 9, after V lost 5 bases and J lost 3 bases. Germline V gene data show CDR1 as KGHSH and CDR2 as LQKENI. Clinical histories supplied by participants themselves formed the basis of cohort assignment.

The chain combines TRBV18 with TRBJ1-1; 7 bases match TRBD1. The sample was PBMCs or T cells enriched from blood (not recorded which). The TCR comes from a middle-aged woman in a cohort exposed to, infected with or recovered from COVID-19 (not recorded which). CDR3 nucleotide sequence: TGTGCCAGCTCATTAGCAGGGGGATTCGACACTGAAGCTTTCTTT. Translation: CASSLAGGFDTEAFF.